A selection of T cell receptor beta chains follows, all from one sample in a study of blood T cell repertoires in COVID-19. Clones were sequenced by immunoSEQ multiplex PCR, and TCRdb holds only the in-frame ones, with some missing. The sample gives 100,000 to 150,000 clones, over 80% of which show up once; about 9.5% is in the top ten. Sequences were obtained from peripheral blood. Every receptor here comes from a man aged 35 to 55 with active or convalescent COVID-19. CDR3s include the opening cysteine and the closing phenylalanine or tryptophan. The order of the fields is V gene, clone size, D gene, J gene, CDR3 protein, CDR3 DNA. D genes are given only for firm matches. The size of a clone is reported for some rows only, either as once, few or many, or as a class for expanded clones.

V: TRBV6-5; size: .; D: TRBD1; J: TRBJ1-1; CDR3: CASNKDRTNEAFF; DNA: TGTGCCAGCAATAAGGACAGGACTAATGAAGCTTTCTTT
V: TRBV7-9; size: .; D: .; J: TRBJ1-1; CDR3: CASKTGLDTEAFF; DNA: TGTGCCAGCAAGACAGGTCTAGACACTGAAGCTTTCTTT
V: TRBV18; size: once; D: .; J: TRBJ2-7; CDR3: CASSPQRGGAISYEQYF; DNA: TGTGCCAGCTCACCACAAAGGGGGGGGGCCATCTCCTACGAGCAGTACTTC
V: TRBV6-2/TRBV6-3; size: .; D: .; J: TRBJ1-1; CDR3: CASSTGGRGNTEAFF; DNA: TGTGCCAGCAGTACCGGGGGACGGGGAAACACTGAAGCTTTCTTT
V: TRBV6-5; size: .; D: .; J: TRBJ1-3; CDR3: CASSLGQFSGNTIYF; DNA: TGTGCCAGCAGCCTCGGACAGTTCTCTGGAAACACCATATATTTT
V: TRBV6-5; size: few; D: .; J: TRBJ2-7; CDR3: CASSSDQVSEQYF; DNA: TGTGCCAGCAGTTCAGATCAGGTTTCCGAGCAGTACTTC
V: TRBV5-6; size: .; D: TRBD1; J: TRBJ1-3; CDR3: CASSFGTGSGNTIYF; DNA: TGTGCCAGCAGCTTTGGGACAGGCTCTGGAAACACCATATATTTT
V: TRBV10-3; size: few; D: TRBD1; J: TRBJ1-4; CDR3: CAISGTGAGKLFF; DNA: TGTGCCATCAGCGGGACAGGGGCGGGAAAACTGTTTTTT
V: TRBV5-1; size: .; D: .; J: TRBJ1-1; CDR3: CASSLAQGMNTEAFF; DNA: TGCGCCAGCAGCTTGGCCCAGGGGATGAACACTGAAGCTTTCTTT
V: TRBV5-1; size: .; D: .; J: TRBJ1-1; CDR3: CASSLTGEAFF; DNA: TGCGCCAGCAGCTTGACAGGTGAAGCTTTCTTT
V: TRBV2; size: .; D: TRBD1; J: TRBJ1-5; CDR3: CASAGQGPVGNQPQHF; DNA: TGTGCCAGCGCCGGACAGGGTCCCGTTGGCAATCAGCCCCAGCATTTT
V: TRBV6-1; size: .; D: .; J: TRBJ2-5; CDR3: CASSEATGVTQYF; DNA: TGTGCCAGCAGTGAAGCCACCGGGGTGACCCAGTACTTC
V: TRBV10-3; size: few; D: .; J: TRBJ2-7; CDR3: CAIKDPRAYEQYF; DNA: TGTGCCATCAAGGACCCGAGGGCCTACGAGCAGTACTTC
V: TRBV18; size: .; D: .; J: TRBJ1-1; CDR3: CASSPSRGLGEAFF; DNA: TGTGCCAGCTCACCGTCGAGGGGACTTGGTGAAGCTTTCTTT
V: TRBV9; size: few; D: TRBD2; J: TRBJ2-1; CDR3: CASSFGGTSYNEQFF; DNA: TGTGCCAGCAGCTTCGGGGGGACCTCCTACAATGAGCAGTTCTTC
V: TRBV14; size: .; D: TRBD2; J: TRBJ2-2; CDR3: CASSQARVAGGSRSIGELFF; DNA: TGTGCCAGCAGCCAAGCTCGCGTGGCGGGGGGCTCCCGTTCGATCGGGGAGCTGTTTTTT
V: TRBV5-4; size: once; D: .; J: TRBJ2-1; CDR3: CASSLDQGFHNEQFF; DNA: TGTGCCAGCAGCTTGGATCAGGGGTTCCACAATGAGCAGTTCTTC
V: TRBV6-2/TRBV6-3; size: few; D: TRBD1; J: TRBJ2-2; CDR3: CASSRDSTGELFF; DNA: TGTGCCAGCAGTAGGGACAGCACCGGGGAGCTGTTTTTT
V: TRBV4-2; size: .; D: .; J: TRBJ2-7; CDR3: CASSQGPSGVTVDEQYF; DNA: TGTGCCAGCAGCCAAGGACCTTCGGGGGTGACCGTGGACGAGCAGTACTTC
V: TRBV18; size: .; D: TRBD1; J: TRBJ1-2; CDR3: CASSPPGTGLGYTF; DNA: TGTGCCAGCTCACCACCCGGGACAGGGCTGGGCTACACCTTC
V: TRBV24-1; size: once; D: TRBD2; J: TRBJ2-1; CDR3: CATSAPAGNPFSYNEQFF; DNA: TGTGCCACCAGCGCTCCAGCGGGGAACCCGTTCTCCTACAATGAGCAGTTCTTC
V: TRBV5-4; size: .; D: TRBD2; J: TRBJ2-3; CDR3: CASSRQLAGTDTQYF; DNA: TGTGCCAGCAGCCGACAACTAGCGGGCACAGATACGCAGTATTTT
V: TRBV5-1; size: .; D: .; J: TRBJ1-6; CDR3: CASSLGTTASPLHF; DNA: TGCGCCAGCAGCTTAGGGACAACGGCTTCACCCCTCCACTTT
V: TRBV12-3/TRBV12-4; size: .; D: .; J: TRBJ1-6; CDR3: CASSRKGDSPLHF; DNA: TGTGCCAGCAGTCGTAAGGGGGATTCACCCCTCCACTTT
V: TRBV9; size: .; D: .; J: TRBJ1-5; CDR3: CASSAGVGDNQPQHF; DNA: TGTGCCAGCAGCGCGGGGGTTGGGGACAATCAGCCCCAGCATTTT
V: TRBV19; size: .; D: .; J: TRBJ2-2; CDR3: CASSIPLATGELFF; DNA: TGTGCCAGTAGTATCCCCCTCGCGACCGGGGAGCTGTTTTTT
V: TRBV11-2; size: .; D: .; J: TRBJ1-2; CDR3: CASSLDRIQGYYGYTF; DNA: TGTGCCAGCAGCTTAGATCGGATCCAGGGGTACTATGGCTACACCTTC
V: TRBV18; size: .; D: .; J: TRBJ1-1; CDR3: CASSPSTNTEAFF; DNA: TGTGCCAGCTCACCATCGACAAACACTGAAGCTTTCTTT
V: TRBV7-9; size: .; D: .; J: TRBJ1-1; CDR3: CASSLPGGGSTEAFF; DNA: TGTGCCAGCAGCCTCCCTGGGGGGGGAAGCACTGAAGCTTTCTTT
V: TRBV2; size: .; D: .; J: TRBJ1-1; CDR3: CASSEKRGGTEAFF; DNA: TGTGCCAGCAGTGAAAAGAGGGGAGGAACTGAAGCTTTCTTT
V: TRBV9; size: .; D: .; J: TRBJ2-3; CDR3: CASSLDMTESFTDTQYF; DNA: TGTGCCAGCAGTCTAGACATGACAGAAAGCTTCACAGATACGCAGTATTTT
V: TRBV27; size: .; D: TRBD1; J: TRBJ2-7; CDR3: CASSLSGDRNYEQYF; DNA: TGTGCCAGCAGTTTATCGGGGGACAGGAACTACGAGCAGTACTTC
V: TRBV6-5; size: once; D: .; J: TRBJ1-1; CDR3: CASRRTEGTEAFF; DNA: TGTGCCAGCAGAAGGACAGAGGGCACTGAAGCTTTCTTT